The 10 T cell receptor beta chains listed next were all sequenced from one sample in a study of OX40 agonist ivuxolimab in advanced cancers. Measured with immunoSEQ multiplex PCR; TCRdb has only the in-frame clones, and not every one. The sample has approximately 10,000 clones; about 86% are singletons. The sample here was CD4+ or CD8+ T cells sorted from blood, taken in a trial of the OX40 agonist ivuxolimab. These receptors all stem from an adult with an advanced solid tumor such as melanoma, head and neck, liver or kidney cancer.

This chain links TRBV5-8 with TRBJ2-5; a weak D match, TRBD1 (8 bases). CDR1 SGHTS and CDR2 YDEGEE come from the germline V gene. With 3 bases removed from V and 2 bases from J, the gap between germline ends came to 14 bases. The CDR3 has 15 residues. The CDR3 DNA follows: TGTGCCAGCAGCTCCGGACAGGGAGGGCAAGAGACCCAGTACTTC. Protein sequence: CASSSGQGGQETQYF. The entire variable domain, with the rest obtained from reference TRBV5-8 and TRBJ2-5, is as follows: EAGVTQSPTHLIKTRGQQATLRCSPISGHTSVYWYQQALGLGLQFLLWYDEGEERNRGNFPPRFSGRQFPNYSSELNVNALELEDSALYLCASSSGQGGQETQYFGPGTRLLVL.

The rearrangement joins TRBV30 to TRBJ1-2, with 7 bases identical to TRBD1. With V trimmed by 6 bases and J by 4 bases, 2 bases remained unmatched. Per germline, CDR1 GTSNPN and CDR2 SVGIG (reference sequence). There are 11 residues in the CDR3. The CDR3 spells CACQGGYGYTF. CDR3 nucleotides: TGTGCCTGTCAGGGGGGCTATGGCTACACCTTC.

The chain carries TRBV9 and TRBJ2-7, with 7 bases lining up with TRBD1. The CDR3 sequence is 16 residues long. Germline-derived CDR1 and CDR2 are SGDLS and YYNGEE. The V segment lost 3 bases and the J segment 4 bases; nucleotides outside the gene matches: 13. CDR3 bases: TGTGCCAGCAGCGGCTCGGACAGGACGAAACCATACGAGCAGTACTTC. Translated, it gives CASSGSDRTKPYEQYF.

This clone occurred a few times. The chain couples TRBV9 to TRBJ1-3; TRBD1 aligns across 10 bases. Germline V CDR1 and CDR2: SGDLS, YYNGEE. CDR3 length: 16 residues. Unmatched junction bases numbered 12, after V lost 4 bases and J lost 8 bases. The CDR3 coding sequence is TGTGCCAGCAGCACCTCGCCGGGACAGGGGAGACACACCATATATTTT. This codes for CASSTSPGQGRHTIYF.

The J gene is TRBJ2-2, the V gene TRBV18; possible D gene TRBD2, 5 bases. The V end was cut by 5 bases, the J end by 1 base, with 11 bases between. There are 15 residues in the CDR3. Looked up from germline, CDR1 is KGHSH and CDR2 is LQKENI. The CDR3 spells CASSFRGLNTGELFF. The CDR3 DNA reads TGTGCCAGCTCATTCCGAGGGCTGAACACCGGGGAGCTGTTTTTT.

The rearrangement joins TRBV6-1 to TRBJ2-7, with a possible D match to TRBD2 (6 bases). The CDR3 spans 13 residues. The germline V gene encodes CDR1 MNHNS and CDR2 SASEGT. Trimming stripped 5 bases from V and 7 bases from J, with 15 bases between. The CDR3 reads CASSPGTLWEQYF. In DNA, the CDR3 is TGTGCCAGCAGTCCCGGGACTTTATGGGAGCAGTACTTC.

The sample holds a few counts of this clone. This chain connects TRBV27 to TRBJ2-7; 12 bases match TRBD1. CDR1 MNHEY and CDR2 SMNVEV come from the germline V gene (reference sequence). V shed 8 bases, J shed 2 bases, and the junction held 10 bases outside the gene matches. The CDR3 totals 16 residues. In DNA, the CDR3 is TGTGCCAGCCAGATAGGGGGACAGGGGGCGGCCTACGAGCAGTACTTC. Translated, it gives CASQIGGQGAAYEQYF.

The gene calls are TRBV5-6 and TRBJ1-1; tentatively, D is TRBD1 (5 bases). Per the germline V gene, CDR1 is SGHDT and CDR2 is YYEEEE. This CDR3 has 13 residues. V lost 3 bases and J lost 5, with 11 bases in between. The CDR3 DNA follows: TGTGCCAGCAGCTCGACAGTGGGGACTGAAGCTTTCTTT. This sequence encodes CASSSTVGTEAFF.

V is TRBV6-4 and J is TRBJ2-3, with D perhaps assigned TRBD1 or TRBD2 (5 bases each). From germline, CDR1 is MRHNA and CDR2 SNTAGT. V lost 3 bases and J 5 bases, leaving 12 bases between the germline ends. The CDR3 has 14 amino acids. CDR3 sequence reads: CASSEGPDVDTQYF. In DNA, the CDR3 is TGTGCCAGCAGTGAGGGACCGGACGTAGATACGCAGTATTTT.

The rearrangement joins TRBV15 to TRBJ2-3, with D unresolved. Germline CDR1 reads LNHNV; CDR2 reads YYDKDF (reference sequence). This CDR3 comprises 13 residues. The V end lost 8 bases, the J end lost 5 bases, and 14 bases lay between the germline ends. The CDR3 bases are TGTGCCACCGCCCGGGTGGCACAAGATACGCAGTATTTT. As protein: CATARVAQDTQYF.